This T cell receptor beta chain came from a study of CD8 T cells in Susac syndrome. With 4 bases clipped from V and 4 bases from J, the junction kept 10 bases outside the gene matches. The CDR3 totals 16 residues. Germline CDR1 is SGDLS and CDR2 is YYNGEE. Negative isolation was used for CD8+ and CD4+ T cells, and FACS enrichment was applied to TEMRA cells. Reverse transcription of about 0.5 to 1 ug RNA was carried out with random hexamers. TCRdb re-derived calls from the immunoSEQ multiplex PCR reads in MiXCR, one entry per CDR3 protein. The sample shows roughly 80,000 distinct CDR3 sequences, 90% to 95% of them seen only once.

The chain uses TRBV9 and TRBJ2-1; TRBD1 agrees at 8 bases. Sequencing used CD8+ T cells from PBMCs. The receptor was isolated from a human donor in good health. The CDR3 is CASSPAGRGPYNEQFF. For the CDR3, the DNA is TGTGCCAGCAGCCCCGCGGGCAGGGGGCCTTACAATGAGCAGTTCTTC.